This section outlines one T cell receptor (beta chain) sequence together with its context. The data are from a study of cytomegalovirus exposure and HLA in healthy donors. In the PCR, 60 Vbeta and 13 Jbeta primers were used. Assay: immunoSEQ multiplex PCR; the TCRdb copy retains only in-frame clones and omits some. Here the sample spans 75,000 or so clones, over 50% being singletons. The TCR sequence derives from a man between 40 and 49 years old in good health and CMV-seropositive. The sample comprised PBMCs.

CDR3 sequence reads: CASSLGQTNTEAFF. As DNA, the CDR3 is TGTGCCAGCAGCCTGGGACAGACGAACACTGAAGCTTTCTTT. V gene TRBV7-6 combines with J gene TRBJ1-1, with TRBD1 matching over 7 bases. The CDR3 has 14 amino acids. Germline V CDR1 and CDR2: SGHVS, FNYEAQ. With V trimmed by 5 bases and J by 1 base, 4 bases remained unmatched.